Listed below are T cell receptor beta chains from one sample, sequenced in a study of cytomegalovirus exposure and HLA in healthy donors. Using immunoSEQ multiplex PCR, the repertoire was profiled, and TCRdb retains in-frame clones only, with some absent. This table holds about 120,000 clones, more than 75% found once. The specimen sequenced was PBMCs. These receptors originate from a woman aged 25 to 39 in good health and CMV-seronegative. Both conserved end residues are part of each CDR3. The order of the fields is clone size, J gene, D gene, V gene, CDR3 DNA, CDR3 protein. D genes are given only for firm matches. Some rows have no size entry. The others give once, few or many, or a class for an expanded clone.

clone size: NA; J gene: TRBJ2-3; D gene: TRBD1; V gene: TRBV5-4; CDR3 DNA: TGTGCCAGCAGCTTGGAGGTCAGGGGGCCAGATACGCAGTATTTT; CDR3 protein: CASSLEVRGPDTQYF
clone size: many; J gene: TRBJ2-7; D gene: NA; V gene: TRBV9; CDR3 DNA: TGTGCCAGCAGCGCCCAGGGTTCAGGGTCCTACGAGCAGTACTTC; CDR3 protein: CASSAQGSGSYEQYF
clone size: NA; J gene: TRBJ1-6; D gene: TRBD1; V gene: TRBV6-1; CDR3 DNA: TGTGCCAGCAGTGAAGGGACAGGCGGTATCCCCCTCCACTTT; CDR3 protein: CASSEGTGGIPLHF
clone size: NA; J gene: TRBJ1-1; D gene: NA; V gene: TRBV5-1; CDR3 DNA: TGCGCCAGCAGCCTTCAATCAGGGGAAATGACTGAAGCTTTCTTT; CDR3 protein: CASSLQSGEMTEAFF
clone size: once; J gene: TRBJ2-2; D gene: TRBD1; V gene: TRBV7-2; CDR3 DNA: TGTGCCAGCCCCAGGGGGCCGAACACCGGGGAGCTGTTTTTT; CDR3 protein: CASPRGPNTGELFF
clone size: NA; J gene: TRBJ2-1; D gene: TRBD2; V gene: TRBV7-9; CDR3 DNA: TGTGCCAGCAGCTATAGCGGGGGGACCTCCTACAATGAGCAGTTCTTC; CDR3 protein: CASSYSGGTSYNEQFF
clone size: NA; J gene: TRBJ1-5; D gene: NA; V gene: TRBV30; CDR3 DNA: TGTGCCTGGAGTCCAGGCCCCCCATCGCCCCAGCATTTT; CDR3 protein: CAWSPGPPSPQHF
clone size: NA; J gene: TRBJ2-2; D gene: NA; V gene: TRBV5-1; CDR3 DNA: TGCGCCAGCAGCTTAGACGGGGTGAACACCGGGGAGCTGTTTTTT; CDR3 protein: CASSLDGVNTGELFF
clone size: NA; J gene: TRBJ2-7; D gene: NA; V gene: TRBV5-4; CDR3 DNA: TGTGCCAGCAGCAAGCGCGCACGGACAGGGTCGGCGGCGGGGGACTACGAGCAGTACTTC; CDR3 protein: CASSKRARTGSAAGDYEQYF
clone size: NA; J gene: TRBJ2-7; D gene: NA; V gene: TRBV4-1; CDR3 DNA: TGCGCCAGCAGCCAAGATTTCCCAGGTCCCTACGAGCAGTACTTC; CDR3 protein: CASSQDFPGPYEQYF
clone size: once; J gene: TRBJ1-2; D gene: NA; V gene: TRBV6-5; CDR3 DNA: TGTGCCAGCAAGAGGAAACAGGGCGGCTATGGCTACACCTTC; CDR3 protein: CASKRKQGGYGYTF
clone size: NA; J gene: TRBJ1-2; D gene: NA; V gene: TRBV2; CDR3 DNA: TGTGCCAGCAGTGTAGACGGGACAATAGGTGGCTACACCTTC; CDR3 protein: CASSVDGTIGGYTF
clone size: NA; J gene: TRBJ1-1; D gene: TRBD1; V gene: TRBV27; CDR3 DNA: TGTGCCAGCAGTCCCCGGGACAGGTGGGGCCAAGCTTTCTTT; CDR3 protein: CASSPRDRWGQAFF
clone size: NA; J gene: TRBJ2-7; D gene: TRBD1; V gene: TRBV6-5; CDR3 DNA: TGTGCCAGCAGTTCCCCCGACAGGGGAAAGTTCGAGCAGTACTTC; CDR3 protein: CASSSPDRGKFEQYF
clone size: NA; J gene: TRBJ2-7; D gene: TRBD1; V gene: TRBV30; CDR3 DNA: TGTGCCCAAGGGGGACAGGGCTACGAGCAGTACTTC; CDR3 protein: CAQGGQGYEQYF
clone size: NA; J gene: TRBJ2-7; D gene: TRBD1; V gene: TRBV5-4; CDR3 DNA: TGTGCCAGCAGTTACGGACAGGGACCCTACGAGCAGTACTTC; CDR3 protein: CASSYGQGPYEQYF
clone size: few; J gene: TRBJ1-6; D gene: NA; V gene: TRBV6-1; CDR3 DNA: TGTGCCAGCAGTGAAGGTCAGGTAACCCTCCACTTT; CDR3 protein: CASSEGQVTLHF
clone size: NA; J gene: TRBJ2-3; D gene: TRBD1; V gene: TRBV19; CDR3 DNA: TGTGCCAGTAGTATGGGACAGGGGGCTGCGGATACGCAGTATTTT; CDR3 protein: CASSMGQGAADTQYF
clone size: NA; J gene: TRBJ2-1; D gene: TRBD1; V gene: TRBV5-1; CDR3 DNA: TGCGCCAGCAGCCCCGGGACAGGCCTCTACAATGAGCAGTTCTTC; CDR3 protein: CASSPGTGLYNEQFF
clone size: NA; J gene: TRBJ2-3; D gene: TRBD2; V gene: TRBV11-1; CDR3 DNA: TGTGCCAGCAGCCCGAGACTAGCGGGCCGCACAGATACGCAGTATTTT; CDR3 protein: CASSPRLAGRTDTQYF
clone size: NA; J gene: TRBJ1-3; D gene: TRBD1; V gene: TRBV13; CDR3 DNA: TGTGCCAGCACCAATGGAGGCAGGGGGCAAGGAAACACCATATATTTT; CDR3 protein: CASTNGGRGQGNTIYF
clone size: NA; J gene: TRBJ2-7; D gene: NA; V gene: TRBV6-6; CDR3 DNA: TGTGCCAGCGGATTCGGGATTTCCTACGAGCAGTACTTC; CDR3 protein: CASGFGISYEQYF
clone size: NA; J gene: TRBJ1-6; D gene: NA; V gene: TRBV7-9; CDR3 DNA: TGTGCCAGCAGCCCCCCGTGGTCGGGAAAAAATTCACCCCTCCACTTT; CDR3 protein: CASSPPWSGKNSPLHF
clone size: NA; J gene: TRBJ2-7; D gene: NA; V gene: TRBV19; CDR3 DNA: TGTGCCAGTAGTATGAGGGGCAGGGGTTTCGAGCAGTACTTC; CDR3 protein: CASSMRGRGFEQYF
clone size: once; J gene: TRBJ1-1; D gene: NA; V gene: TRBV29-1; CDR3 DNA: TGCAGCGTTGGACCGGAGGTGGGGACTGAAGCTTTCTTT; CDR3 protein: CSVGPEVGTEAFF
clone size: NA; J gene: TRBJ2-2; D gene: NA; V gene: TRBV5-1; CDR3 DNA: TGCGCCAGCAGCTTCGAGACACACCCGAACACCGGGGAGCTGTTTTTT; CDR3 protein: CASSFETHPNTGELFF
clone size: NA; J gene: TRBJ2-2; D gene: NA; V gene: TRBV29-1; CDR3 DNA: TGCAGCGTTGAGCCCCAGGGAGGCGGGGAGCTGTTTTTT; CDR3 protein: CSVEPQGGGELFF
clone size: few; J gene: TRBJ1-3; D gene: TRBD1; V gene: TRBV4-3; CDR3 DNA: TGCGCCAGCAGCCCCGCGACAGGGCTAGGAAACACCATATATTTT; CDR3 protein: CASSPATGLGNTIYF
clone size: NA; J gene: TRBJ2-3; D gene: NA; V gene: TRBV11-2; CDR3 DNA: TGTGCCAGCAGCCAGGTGGGGGGGGCCCCCGAGGAGCAGTATTTT; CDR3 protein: CASSQVGGAPEEQYF
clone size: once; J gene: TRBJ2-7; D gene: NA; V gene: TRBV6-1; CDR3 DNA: TGTGCCAGCAGCCGGGGGTCAGACGAGCAGTACTTC; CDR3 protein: CASSRGSDEQYF
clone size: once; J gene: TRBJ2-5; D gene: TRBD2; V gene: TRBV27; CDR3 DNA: TGTGCCAGCACGGGGGGAAGCGGGGTCGCGGGGACCCAGTACTTC; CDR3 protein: CASTGGSGVAGTQYF
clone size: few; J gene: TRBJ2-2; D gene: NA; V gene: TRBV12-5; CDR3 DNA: TGTGCTAGTGGATTCACGGGGTTTGGGAACACCGGGGAGCTGTTTTTT; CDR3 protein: CASGFTGFGNTGELFF
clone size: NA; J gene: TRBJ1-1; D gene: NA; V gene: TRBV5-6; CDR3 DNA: TGTGCCAGCAGCTTGGCCCTGGGGGGAACTGAAGCTTTCTTT; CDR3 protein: CASSLALGGTEAFF
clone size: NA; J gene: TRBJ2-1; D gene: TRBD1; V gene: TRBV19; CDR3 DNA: TGTGCCAGTAGTTCGGGACAGGGGAATGAGCAGTTCTTC; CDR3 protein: CASSSGQGNEQFF
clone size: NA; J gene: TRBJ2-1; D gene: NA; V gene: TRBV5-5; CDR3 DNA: TGTGCCAGCAGCCCGTGGGGGCAGGGATCCTACAATGAGCAGTTCTTC; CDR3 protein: CASSPWGQGSYNEQFF
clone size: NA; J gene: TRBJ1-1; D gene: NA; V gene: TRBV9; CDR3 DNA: TGTGCCAGCAGAGCAGGGATCAACACTGAAGCTTTCTTT; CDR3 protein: CASRAGINTEAFF